This passage covers 14 T cell receptor beta chains from one sample sequenced in a study of cytomegalovirus exposure and HLA in healthy donors. Primers for the PCR totalled 60 Vbeta and 13 Jbeta. The repertoire was sequenced with immunoSEQ multiplex PCR; TCRdb's copy has only in-frame clones and lacks some. The sample has 76,000 or so clones; 73% are singletons. The sequenced sample was PBMCs. All receptors derive from a woman aged 35 to 49 in good health and CMV-seropositive.

The chain links TRBV4-1 to TRBJ2-5; tentative D call: TRBD1 (6 bases). V was clipped by 2 bases and J by 2 bases, with 21 bases between them. CDR1 is MGHRA, CDR2 YSYEKL, per germline. CDR3 length equals 18 residues. The CDR3 DNA reads TGCGCCAGCAGCCAAATGACCGAGGCTGGACAGACACAAGAGACCCAGTACTTC. It is translated as CASSQMTEAGQTQETQYF.

The rearrangement joins TRBV4-1 to TRBJ2-5; TRBD1 is a possible D gene (6 bases). Germline V lookup: CDR1 MGHRA, CDR2 YSYEKL. V lost 0 bases, J lost 6 bases, and 14 bases lay in between. The CDR3 is 15 amino acids. The CDR3 region is CASSQDPGAGKTQYF. DNA for the CDR3: TGCGCCAGCAGCCAAGATCCAGGGGCCGGGAAGACCCAGTACTTC.

This clone occurred once. The chain uses TRBV5-5 and TRBJ2-5; possible D gene TRBD2, 5 bases. Trimming removed 1 base from V and 4 bases from J, with 8 bases in between. Germline lookup yields CDR1 SGHKS and CDR2 YYEKEE (reference sequence). The CDR3 is 13 residues long. The CDR3 reads CASSLIGRETQYF. As DNA, the CDR3 is TGTGCCAGCAGCTTGATTGGGAGAGAGACCCAGTACTTC.

Remarks on this clone: Germline and junction disagree at one end, which may indicate a read error. The J gene is TRBJ2-2, the V gene TRBV7-7, with D maybe TRBD1 (6 bases). The germline CDR1 and CDR2 sequences are SSHAT and FNYEAQ (reference sequence). This CDR3 has 15 amino acids. CDR3 in amino acids: CASSLGGVKAGELFF. Written as DNA, the CDR3 is TGTGCTAGCAGCTTAGGGGGAGTAAAGGCCGGGGAGCTGTTTTTT. Together with reference TRBV7-7 and TRBJ2-2, the CDR3 gives the full variable domain: GAGVSQSPRYKVTKRGQDVTLRCDPISSHATLYWYQQALGQGPEFLTYFNYEAQPDKSGLPSDRFSAERPEGSISTLTIQRTEQRDSAMYRCASSLGGVKAGELFFGEGSRLTVL.

V and J are TRBV5-1 and TRBJ2-7, with TRBD1 matching over 8 bases. There are 16 residues in the CDR3. The germline V gene has CDR1 SGHRS and CDR2 YFSETQ. J was trimmed by 3 bases and V by 4 bases; bases with no gene match: 12. The CDR3 bases are TGCGCCAGCAGCCCGGGGGCGGGACAGGCGAACTACGAGCAGTACTTC. Protein sequence: CASSPGAGQANYEQYF. Looking up the rest from reference TRBV5-1 and TRBJ2-7 gives the full variable domain: KAGVTQTPRYLIKTRGQQVTLSCSPISGHRSVSWYQQTPGQGLQFLFEYFSETQRNKGNFPGRFSGRQFSNSRSEMNVSTLELGDSALYLCASSPGAGQANYEQYFGPGTRLTVT.

The gene calls are TRBV13 and TRBJ2-2, with D possibly TRBD1 on 5 matching bases. The CDR3 has 14 residues. Germline CDR1 is PRHDT and CDR2 is FYEKMQ (reference sequence). V gave up 9 bases and J gave up 1 base, with 12 bases separating them. The CDR3 DNA follows: TGTGCCAGTTCTTCGACAGAGAACACCGGGGAGCTGTTTTTT. It encodes CASSSTENTGELFF.

DNA for the CDR3: TGTGCCAGCAGTGAAGAGTTAAGCGGGTTTATGAACACTGAAGCTTTCTTT. Amino acids: CASSEELSGFMNTEAFF. V gene TRBV6-1 combines with J gene TRBJ1-1; no clear D. CDR3 length equals 17 residues. V was shortened by 1 base and J by 0 bases, with 15 bases between the two germline ends. In germline, CDR1 is MNHNS, CDR2 SASEGT.

This clone was counted between two and nine times. The rearrangement uses TRBV4-3 and TRBJ2-1; D call uncertain. The ends were cut back, 1 base at V and 4 bases at J, with 11 bases in the middle. The CDR3 spans 15 residues. The germline V gene has CDR1 LGHNA and CDR2 YSLEER. The CDR3 coding sequence is TGCGCCAGCAGCCAAGCCGGGTCAGAATACAATGAGCAGTTCTTC. It yields the protein CASSQAGSEYNEQFF.

The table lists this clone with a few counts. This CDR3 reads CASSRGTGSGEAFF. DNA of the CDR3: TGTGCCAGCAGCCGCGGGACAGGGTCGGGTGAAGCTTTCTTT. The chain recombines TRBV7-9 with TRBJ1-1; 9 nucleotides agree with TRBD1. The CDR3 length is 14 residues. With V trimmed by 5 bases and J by 7 bases, 8 bases remained unmatched. CDR1 is SEHNR and CDR2 is FQNEAQ in the germline V gene (reference sequence).

This chain uses TRBV7-6 with TRBJ2-2; unclear D gene. The V end was cut by 2 bases, the J end by 4 bases, with 11 bases between. This CDR3 has 15 amino acids. Per germline, CDR1 SGHVS and CDR2 FNYEAQ. CDR3 nucleotide sequence: TGTGCCAGCAGCTTAACTGATCCGGTCACCGGGGAGCTGTTTTTT. This sequence encodes CASSLTDPVTGELFF.

This chain uses TRBV29-1 with TRBJ2-5; TRBD1 might be the D (6 bases). V shed 6 bases and J shed 5 bases, with 22 bases lying between them. The CDR3 has 15 residues. Germline-derived CDR1 and CDR2 are SQVTM and ANQGSEA. The CDR3 DNA is TGCAGCGTGAACGAAAGACAGGATTATTGGGAGACCCAGTACTTC. Encoded protein: CSVNERQDYWETQYF.

The chain couples TRBV6-1 to TRBJ1-5; 8 positions agree with TRBD1. Germline loops: CDR1 MNHNS, CDR2 SASEGT. J was trimmed by 6 bases and V by 6 bases; bases with no gene match: 10. The CDR3 has 15 amino acids. The CDR3 nucleotides are TGTGCCAGCAGCCCGGGGACAGGCTGGACTCAGCCCCAGCATTTT. Amino acids: CASSPGTGWTQPQHF.

The chain recombines TRBV18 with TRBJ2-5, with TRBD2 matching 7 bases. The CDR3 consists of 16 residues. CDR1 KGHSH and CDR2 LQKENI come from the germline V gene. J was trimmed by 2 bases and V by 0 bases; bases with no gene match: 6. CDR3 bases: TGTGCCAGCTCACCACCGGGACTAAGGAATCAAGAGACCCAGTACTTC. The encoded protein is CASSPPGLRNQETQYF.

This chain links TRBV5-4 with TRBJ2-3, with TRBD2 as a possible D gene (6 bases). The germline V gene has CDR1 SGHNT and CDR2 YYREEE (reference sequence). This CDR3 has 13 residues. Trimming took off 2 bases at V and 6 bases at J, with 10 bases between the two ends. CDR3 nucleotide sequence: TGTGCCAGCAGCTTAACTAGCAGGGATACGCAGTATTTT. Amino acids: CASSLTSRDTQYF. Combining the CDR3 with reference TRBV5-4 and TRBJ2-3 gives the whole variable domain ETGVTQSPTHLIKTRGQQVTLRCSSQSGHNTVSWYQQALGQGPQFIFQYYREEENGRGNFPPRFSGLQFPNYSSELNVNALELDDSALYLCASSLTSRDTQYFGPGTRLTVL.